The entry below describes one TCR beta chain. The method was immunoSEQ multiplex PCR; TCRdb's version includes in-frame clones alone and lacks a portion of them. Of about 150,000 clones in the sample, approximately 80% are singletons; the top ten hold roughly 5%. The data originate from a study of blood T cell repertoires in COVID-19. Germline V gene data show CDR1 as SGDLS and CDR2 as YYNGEE. This CDR3 contains 15 residues. V was cut by 4 bases and J by 0 bases, with 13 bases left in between. The receptor comes from a man in his 70s who had been exposed to COVID-19. The J gene is TRBJ1-1, the V gene TRBV9; D is perhaps TRBD1 (5 bases). The sample comprised PBMCs or T cells enriched from blood (not recorded which). The CDR3 bases are TGTGCCAGCAGCCTCCGGGGGGAGATGAACACTGAAGCTTTCTTT. It codes for CASSLRGEMNTEAFF.